What follows are 14 T cell receptor beta chains derived from one specimen sequenced in a study of blood T cell repertoires in COVID-19. Sequencing used immunoSEQ multiplex PCR; TCRdb keeps in-frame clones, though not all of them. The sample shows about 210,000 clones, 89% of them seen only once. What was sequenced was peripheral blood. The receptor set was obtained from a woman aged 35 to 49 with acute or convalescent COVID-19.

V and J are TRBV5-6 and TRBJ2-7; D unresolved. Germline V lookup: CDR1 SGHDT, CDR2 YYEEEE. This CDR3 comprises 12 residues. Trimming removed 2 bases from V and 3 bases from J, with 6 bases in between. The DNA for the CDR3 is TGTGCCAGCAGCTTATCCGGCTACGAGCAGTACGTC. It codes for CASSLSGYEQYV.

The CDR3 loop reads CASSIRGAREFGYGYTF. The CDR3 nucleotides read TGTGCCAGTAGTATAAGGGGCGCCAGGGAATTCGGCTATGGCTACACCTTC. The chain is built from TRBV19 and TRBJ1-2, with D possibly matching TRBD1 (5 bases). The ends were cut back, 2 bases at V and 4 bases at J, with 20 bases in the middle. This CDR3 is 17 amino acids long. Per the germline V gene, CDR1 is LNHDA and CDR2 is SQIVND (reference sequence). Combining the CDR3 with reference TRBV19 and TRBJ1-2 gives the whole variable domain DGGITQSPKYLFRKEGQNVTLSCEQNLNHDAMYWYRQDPGQGLRLIYYSQIVNDFQKGDIAEGYSVSREKKESFPLTVTSAQKNPTAFYLCASSIRGAREFGYGYTFGSGTRLTVV.

The genes are TRBV23-1 and TRBJ1-2; 7 bases align to TRBD1. TRBV23-1 is identified as an open reading frame with a role that is uncertain. The V and J ends lost 0 bases and 5 bases, in that order; junction bases with no gene match: 3. The CDR3 loop spans 14 amino acids. CDR3 DNA: TGCGCCAGCAGTCAATCCAGGGGGTGGTATGGCTACACCTTC. Translated: CASSQSRGWYGYTF.

The chain couples TRBV7-6 to TRBJ2-2; 7 bases are shared with TRBD1. In germline, CDR1 is SGHVS, CDR2 FNYEAQ. The V and J ends lost 6 bases and 2 bases, in that order; junction bases with no gene match: 6. This CDR3 region has 15 residues. Here the CDR3 reads CASRTGTVNTGELFF. DNA for the CDR3: TGTGCCAGCAGGACCGGGACAGTAAACACCGGGGAGCTGTTTTTT.

The V call is TRBV10-3, the J call TRBJ2-2, with 7 bases that match TRBD1. Germline V gene sequence: CDR1 ENHRY, CDR2 SYGVKD. The CDR3 is 16 amino acids. The V and J ends lost 3 bases and 0 bases, in that order; junction bases with no gene match: 4. CDR3 in DNA: TGTGCCATCAGTGATCGACAGGGTACGAACACCGGGGAGCTGTTTTTT. Encoded protein: CAISDRQGTNTGELFF.

In its sample, this clone was seen once. This chain links TRBV5-1 with TRBJ2-3, with 9 bases aligning to TRBD2. This CDR3 contains 17 residues. The V and J ends lost 0 bases and 4 bases, in that order; junction bases with no gene match: 9. Germline V gene sequence: CDR1 SGHRS, CDR2 YFSETQ. The DNA for the CDR3 is TGCGCCAGCAGCTTGGCCGGACTGGTAGCGGGAGCAGATACGCAGTATTTT. Translating gives CASSLAGLVAGADTQYF.

This clone was seen only once. For the CDR3, the DNA is TGTGCCAGTAGTATCTTCGGCAGGGGGAACACTGAAGCTTTCTTT. Amino acids: CASSIFGRGNTEAFF. V usage is TRBV19 and J usage is TRBJ1-1, with a tentative D call TRBD1 (6 bases). Trimming cost V 3 bases and J 1 base, with 12 bases left between them. The CDR3 spans 15 residues. Germline CDR1 LNHDA, CDR2 SQIVND (reference sequence).

The gene calls are TRBV6-1 and TRBJ2-7; D remains ambiguous. V lost 1 base to trimming and J lost 6 bases, with 4 bases between them. Germline CDR1 and CDR2: MNHNS and SASEGT. The CDR3 has 11 residues. The CDR3 loop is CASSEGAEQYV. In DNA, the CDR3 is TGTGCCAGCAGTGAAGGGGCCGAGCAGTACGTC.

The chain joins TRBV2 to TRBJ2-1; 9 positions agree with TRBD2. Germline V gene sequence: CDR1 SNHLY, CDR2 FYNNEI. This CDR3 is built from 14 residues. The ends lost 7 bases at V and 4 bases at J; junction bases unmatched: 5. CDR3 residues: CASTAGGHYNEQFF. In DNA, the CDR3 is TGTGCCAGCACAGCGGGGGGTCATTACAATGAGCAGTTCTTC.

This chain uses TRBV24-1 with TRBJ2-1, with D perhaps TRBD1 (6 bases). This CDR3 spans 15 amino acids. Trimming left V 4 bases short and J 6 bases short, with 15 bases between. Per the germline V gene, CDR1 is KGHDR and CDR2 is SFDVKD. CDR3: CATSDQSTGRNEQFF. The CDR3 nucleotides read TGTGCCACCAGTGACCAGTCAACAGGGCGCAATGAGCAGTTCTTC.

The chain recombines TRBV18 with TRBJ1-4; 9 bases fit TRBD1. Trimming at V came to 4 bases and at J to 9 bases, leaving 9 bases not matched to a gene. Germline V CDR1 and CDR2: KGHSH, LQKENI. The CDR3 totals 15 residues. The CDR3 bases are TGTGCCAGCTCACTACGGGACAGGGATTGGAAAAAACTGTTTTTT. Encoded protein: CASSLRDRDWKKLFF.

The genes are TRBV10-3 and TRBJ1-6, with 9 bases that match TRBD1. V lost 9 bases, J lost 6 bases, and 3 bases stayed unmatched. From germline, CDR1 is ENHRY and CDR2 SYGVKD. The length of the CDR3 is 13 residues. The CDR3 protein is CAIADRGNSPLHF. CDR3 nucleotides: TGTGCCATAGCGGACAGGGGTAATTCACCCCTCCACTTT.

The chain is built from TRBV18 and TRBJ1-5; D is uncertain. The V gene lost 3 bases and the J gene lost 3 bases, with 9 bases spanning the gap. From germline, CDR1 is KGHSH and CDR2 LQKENI. CDR3 length: 14 residues. CDR3 DNA sequence: TGTGCCAGCTCACCGCGTAATTCCAATCAGCCCCAGCATTTT. It is translated as CASSPRNSNQPQHF.

This chain connects TRBV5-4 to TRBJ1-1; no clear D gene. Germline V lookup: CDR1 SGHNT, CDR2 YYREEE (reference sequence). V shed 4 bases and J shed 4 bases, with 11 bases lying between them. The CDR3 contains 13 residues. The CDR3 sequence: CASSVPPTTEAFF. CDR3 nucleotide sequence: TGTGCCAGCAGCGTACCCCCTACCACTGAAGCTTTCTTT.